This record looks at one T cell receptor (beta chain) sequence and its context. As yet, its antigen is unknown. The sample's treatment: approximately 9-day PBMC culture with coronavirus spike peptide pools or control peptides (ViraFEST assay). Harvesting of the unexposed donor's CD4+ T cells predated the COVID-19 pandemic (2011-2018). This record comes from a study of vaccination and CD4 T cells after COVID-19. Looking at the study overall: Every participant had a vaccine, which was either BNT162b2 or mRNA-1273, given in two doses. Each post-COVID sample was drawn after diagnosis, and the median interval was roughly 100 days (range 35 to 161). General study points: Convalescent patients saw a median approximately 90% of their reactive clones show up only after vaccination.

CDR1 is LNHDA and CDR2 is SQIVND in the germline V gene (reference sequence). This CDR3 has 16 amino acids. V dropped 5 bases and J dropped 5; count of bases not matched to a gene: 10. Cultured CD4+ T cells had their DNA profiled by the Oncomine TCR Beta short-read assay. TCRdb re-called the PCR reads through MiXCR, storing one row per CDR3 protein. The table shows 4,000 to 5,000 distinct CDR3 sequences, with around 62% occurring only once. This sequence was found in a human donor in good health. The rearrangement uses TRBV19 and TRBJ2-3; 10 bases align to TRBD2. Sample: CD4+ T cells from blood, cultured in vitro. CDR3 sequence: CASSGKREGRGDTQYF. Written as DNA, the CDR3 is TGTGCCAGTAGTGGCAAGCGGGAGGGCCGTGGAGATACGCAGTATTTT.